One T cell receptor (beta chain) is described in this entry. The antigen is undetermined. The data were obtained in a study of cytomegalovirus exposure and HLA in healthy donors. As for the study in general: Genotyping of more than 300 donors showed that 80% to 85% belonged to the Caucasian-associated ancestry cluster.

Donors were ostensibly healthy at sampling, although undocumented immune exposures were probable. Study-level results: Donors belonging to an Asian-associated ancestry cluster reportedly showed fewer N-insertions in productive TCRs than the roughly 680-donor mean, according to what a later analysis found. Rare TCR sequences dominated, though some public TCRs recurred in many donors.

PCR primers comprised 60 Vbeta and 13 Jbeta primers. Measured with immunoSEQ multiplex PCR; TCRdb has only the in-frame clones, and not every one. The repertoire consists of over 80,000 clones, with roughly four fifths occurring once and the leading ten covering 3% to 4%. Looked up from germline, CDR1 is SGHNT and CDR2 is YYREEE (reference sequence). Trimming removed 4 bases from V and 1 base from J, with 8 bases in between. CDR3 length equals 14 residues. What was sequenced was PBMCs. V and J are TRBV5-4 and TRBJ2-2; maybe TRBD2 (5 bases). The source is a man aged 25-45 years in good health and CMV-seropositive. CDR3 in amino acids: CASSTDLNTGELFF. CDR3 nucleotides: TGTGCCAGCAGCACGGACTTGAACACCGGGGAGCTGTTTTTT.